This T cell receptor beta chain was observed in a study of glioma-infiltrating T cells after dendritic cell vaccination. As for the study in general: Dendritic cell vaccination trial patients had either newly diagnosed or recurrent glioblastoma.

The primer mix had 60 V beta and 13 J beta primers. Profiling relied on immunoSEQ multiplex PCR, and the TCRdb table lists in-frame clones only, not all of them. The repertoire holds about 65,000 clones, with roughly nine tenths as singletons. This CDR3 has 16 residues. CDR1 and CDR2 from the germline V gene are SGHNT and YENEEA. V was clipped by 4 bases and J by 0 bases, with 14 bases between them. Time point specified: after dendritic cell vaccination, including at tumor progression/relapse. None of the glioblastoma patients had an isocitrate dehydrogenase mutation. Before vaccination, two weeks after the third vaccination, and at progression, PBMC were collected.

The clonotype originates from a human donor with glioblastoma. The chain is built from TRBV11-3 and TRBJ2-3; D may be TRBD2 (6 bases). Sequenced here: blood, sampled after dendritic cell vaccination. CDR3 bases: TGTGCCAGCAGCTCCGCGGGACGGACTAGCACAGATACGCAGTATTTT. Translated: CASSSAGRTSTDTQYF.